Described below is a single T cell receptor beta chain sequence and its context. What it recognizes is unknown. This record belongs to a study of post-analysis software for immune sequencing data. Study results and limitations: Strong co-clustering by F measure was seen for same-batch samples.

The library was made from cDNA and included unique molecular identifiers. TCRdb processed the PCR reads anew with MiXCR; each CDR3 protein has one entry. Among more than 450,000 distinct CDR3 sequences listed, around 47% were seen once. This receptor was taken from a girl under 18 with multiple sclerosis. The specimen sequenced was blood.

The CDR3 coding sequence is TGTGCCAGCAGTCACCAAAAACTTTCCTCCTACGAGCAGTACTTC. It translates to CASSHQKLSSYEQYF. The gene calls are TRBV6-6 and TRBJ2-7; no clear D. Per germline, CDR1 MNHNY and CDR2 SVGAGI (reference sequence). V lost 5 bases and J 0 bases, leaving 14 bases between the germline ends. CDR3 length equals 15 residues.